A single sample gave rise to the 17 T cell receptor beta chains below, sequenced in a study of blood T cell repertoires in COVID-19. Here immunoSEQ multiplex PCR was the method, and the copy in TCRdb shows in-frame clones only, minus some. The top ten hold 7.5% of the sample, which has roughly 120,000 clones, approximately 82% seen once. Sequencing was carried out using peripheral blood. All receptors derive from a man aged 70 or older with active or convalescent COVID-19.

The V gene is TRBV6-6, the J gene TRBJ1-6; no definite D call. V lost 4 bases and J 5 bases, leaving 6 bases between the germline ends. Germline assignment: CDR1 MNHNY and CDR2 SVGAGI (reference sequence). The CDR3 contains 13 residues. The CDR3 loop reads CASSSVDNSPLHF. The CDR3 nucleotides are TGTGCCAGCAGTTCCGTAGATAATTCACCCCTCCACTTT.

The chain employs TRBV10-2 and TRBJ2-3, with D possibly matching TRBD1 (5 bases). The CDR3 is 14 residues long. The V end lost 8 bases, the J end lost 2 bases, and 14 bases lay between the germline ends. The germline V gene encodes CDR1 WSHSY and CDR2 SAAADI. This CDR3 reads CASGAGWTTDTQYF. The DNA of the CDR3 is TGCGCCAGCGGGGCCGGGTGGACCACAGATACGCAGTATTTT.

This clone has a handful of counts. V is TRBV4-1 and J is TRBJ2-1, with D maybe TRBD2 (5 bases). V lost 1 base and J lost 1, with 8 bases in between. The CDR3 spans 15 residues. Germline values: CDR1 MGHRA, CDR2 YSYEKL. CDR3 nucleotides: TGCGCCAGCAGCCAAGGTCGGGGATCCTACAATGAGCAGTTCTTC. Protein sequence: CASSQGRGSYNEQFF.

The rearrangement uses TRBV7-2 and TRBJ2-1, with 7 bases lining up with TRBD2. Germline values: CDR1 SGHTA, CDR2 FQGNSA. CDR3 size: 15 residues. V shed 2 bases, J shed 4 bases, and the junction held 5 bases outside the gene matches. The CDR3, as DNA: TGTGCCAGCAGCTTAATCGGGGGGTCTTACAATGAGCAGTTCTTC. Translating gives CASSLIGGSYNEQFF.

The genes are TRBV7-8 and TRBJ1-5, with D tentatively TRBD1 (5 bases). The germline V gene has CDR1 SGHVS and CDR2 FQNEAQ. V lost 5 bases, J lost 8 bases, and 10 bases lay in between. The CDR3 covers 12 residues. The CDR3 region is CASSPQGEPQHF. CDR3 bases: TGTGCCAGCAGCCCACAAGGGGAGCCCCAGCATTTT.

V gene TRBV4-1 combines with J gene TRBJ2-2; maybe TRBD1 (6 bases). CDR3 length equals 16 residues. Trimming left V 4 bases short and J 0 bases short, with 12 bases between. Germline CDR1 and CDR2: MGHRA and YSYEKL. The CDR3, as DNA: TGCGCCAGCAGCCCCCCCGGGGACACGAACACCGGGGAGCTGTTTTTT. Amino acids: CASSPPGDTNTGELFF.

The J gene is TRBJ2-3, the V gene TRBV12-5; TRBD2 might be the D (7 bases). Trimming removed 0 bases from V and 7 bases from J, with 17 bases in between. The CDR3 loop spans 16 amino acids. Germline V gene sequence: CDR1 LGHNT, CDR2 FRNRAP. The CDR3 loop is CASGLVGGALGNTQYF. DNA of the CDR3: TGTGCTAGTGGTTTGGTAGGGGGGGCCCTCGGAAATACGCAGTATTTT.

The chain joins TRBV7-2 to TRBJ2-1; weak D call: TRBD1 (5 bases). V lost 1 base and J lost 3, with 7 bases in between. The CDR3 is 14 residues long. Germline V lookup: CDR1 SGHTA, CDR2 FQGNSA. The CDR3 sequence: CASSLEGVYNEQFF. DNA of the CDR3: TGTGCCAGCAGCTTAGAAGGGGTCTACAATGAGCAGTTCTTC.

The gene calls are TRBV19 and TRBJ2-7; 9 bases fit TRBD1. Germline V gene lookup returns CDR1 LNHDA and CDR2 SQIVND (reference sequence). The trim removed 4 bases at V and 5 bases at J, leaving 12 bases unmatched. The CDR3 totals 16 residues. The CDR3 spells CASSRRTGTGSHEQYF. In nucleotides, the CDR3 is TGTGCCAGTAGTAGGCGGACCGGGACAGGGAGCCACGAGCAGTACTTC.

This chain connects TRBV10-3 to TRBJ1-1; 10 bases align to TRBD1. The V segment lost 3 bases and the J segment 10 bases; nucleotides outside the gene matches: 5. CDR3 length: 13 residues. CDR1 is ENHRY and CDR2 is SYGVKD in the germline V gene. The CDR3 loop reads CAISEGQGGGAFF. The CDR3, as DNA: TGTGCCATCAGTGAAGGACAGGGGGGTGGAGCTTTCTTT.

The rearrangement links TRBV2 to TRBJ2-7; 8 positions agree with TRBD2. V shed 6 bases and J 2 bases; nucleotides not matched to a gene: 9. Germline V gene lookup returns CDR1 SNHLY and CDR2 FYNNEI. This CDR3 contains 15 residues. The CDR3 loop is CASRVLAGAPYEQYF. The CDR3 DNA follows: TGTGCCAGCAGAGTTCTAGCGGGTGCCCCCTACGAGCAGTACTTC. The whole variable domain, filled in from reference TRBV2 and TRBJ2-7, reads EPEVTQTPSHQVTQMGQEVILRCVPISNHLYFYWYRQILGQKVEFLVSFYNNEISEKSEIFDDQFSVERPDGSNFTLKIRSTKLEDSAMYFCASRVLAGAPYEQYFGPGTRLTVT.

The chain recombines TRBV2 with TRBJ1-1, with D perhaps matching TRBD1 (5 bases). Germline V CDR1 and CDR2: SNHLY, FYNNEI. Trimming took 2 bases from V and 11 from J, leaving 15 bases between them. This CDR3 comprises 13 residues. This chain's CDR3 is CASSEFRAGRAFF. In nucleotides, the CDR3 is TGTGCCAGCAGTGAATTCCGAGCAGGGCGGGCTTTCTTT. The variable domain in full, with the rest retrieved from reference TRBV2 and TRBJ1-1, is EPEVTQTPSHQVTQMGQEVILRCVPISNHLYFYWYRQILGQKVEFLVSFYNNEISEKSEIFDDQFSVERPDGSNFTLKIRSTKLEDSAMYFCASSEFRAGRAFFGQGTRLTVV.

V is TRBV7-8 and J is TRBJ1-4, with TRBD1 identical over 7 bases. Germline values: CDR1 SGHVS, CDR2 FQNEAQ. The length of the CDR3 is 16 residues. J was trimmed by 0 bases and V by 5 bases; bases with no gene match: 6. CDR3 residues: CASSRLGTATNEKLFF. The CDR3 nucleotides are TGTGCCAGCAGCCGATTAGGGACAGCAACTAATGAAAAACTGTTTTTT. Full variable domain (remainder filled in from reference TRBV7-8 and TRBJ1-4): GAGVSQSPRYKVAKRGQDVALRCDPISGHVSLFWYQQALGQGPEFLTYFQNEAQLDKSGLPSDRFFAERPEGSVSTLKIQRTQQEDSAVYLCASSRLGTATNEKLFFGSGTQLSVL.

This clone has just one count. The rearrangement joins TRBV5-5 to TRBJ2-7; D ambiguous. The CDR3 contains 12 residues. Looked up from germline, CDR1 is SGHKS and CDR2 is YYEKEE (reference sequence). V was pared by 4 bases and J by 4 bases, with 9 bases between. This chain's CDR3 is CASSLLLYEQYF. DNA for the CDR3: TGTGCCAGCAGCCTTCTCTTATACGAGCAGTACTTC.

This chain uses TRBV5-1 with TRBJ2-2; 7 bases are shared with TRBD1. After removal of 4 bases from V and 0 bases from J, the junction contained 3 bases not matched to a gene. CDR3 length equals 15 residues. In germline, CDR1 is SGHRS, CDR2 YFSETQ. CDR3 loop: CASSQGTANTGELFF. DNA for the CDR3: TGCGCCAGCAGCCAGGGGACAGCGAACACCGGGGAGCTGTTTTTT.

V gene TRBV12-3 or TRBV12-4 combines with J gene TRBJ1-1; 8 bases are a match to TRBD1. J was trimmed by 11 bases and V by 6 bases; bases with no gene match: 8. The CDR3 extends over 12 amino acids. This CDR3 reads CASRSRTGFAFF. The DNA for the CDR3 is TGTGCCAGCAGAAGCCGGACAGGGTTTGCTTTCTTT.

In DNA, the CDR3 is TGTGCCAGCAGCTTAGTGGGACAGAGATTTTATGGCTACACCTTC. This translates into CASSLVGQRFYGYTF. The J gene is TRBJ1-2, the V gene TRBV7-9, with 7 bases lining up with TRBD1. The CDR3 contains 15 residues. Germline V lookup: CDR1 SEHNR, CDR2 FQNEAQ (reference sequence). With 1 base clipped from V and 5 bases from J, the junction kept 7 bases outside the gene matches.